The clone carrying this TCR beta chain turned up a few times. The antigen is unknown. The sample is drawn from a study of human T cells and chemical hapten exposure. Points from the study as a whole: Sensitization with DPC brought no change to TCRs above 1 in 1000 in frequency. Versus controls, expanded TCRs had significantly more large CDR3 similarity clusters.

Unique molecular identifiers were affixed to discrete cDNA molecules within the library. One entry per CDR3 protein results from TCRdb running MiXCR on the RACE reads. The sample has 75,000 to 90,000 distinct CDR3 sequences; under 13% are singletons. The V gene lost 7 bases and the J gene lost 3 bases, with 6 bases spanning the gap. The CDR3 totals 11 residues. Looked up from germline, CDR1 is SGHVS and CDR2 is FQNEAQ. Specified time point: patch test 1, 2 weeks after DPC sensitization. Treatment of the sample: therapeutic diphenylcyclopropenone sensitization with weekly scalp DPC. The sequence derives from a woman aged 50 to 60 with alopecia areata. Some clones in this sample may be carry-over from other donors' samples. Sequencing used whole blood, obtained in connection with sensitization to the hapten diphenylcyclopropenone (DPC). V is TRBV7-8 and J is TRBJ2-5; no clear D. The CDR3 DNA sequence: TGTGCCAGCATCAGAGAAGAGACCCAGTACTTC. It specifies CASIREETQYF. Full variable domain (rest looked up from reference TRBV7-8 and TRBJ2-5): GAGVSQSPRYKVAKRGQDVALRCDPISGHVSLFWYQQALGQGPEFLTYFQNEAQLDKSGLPSDRFFAERPEGSVSTLKIQRTQQEDSAVYLCASIREETQYFGPGTRLLVL.